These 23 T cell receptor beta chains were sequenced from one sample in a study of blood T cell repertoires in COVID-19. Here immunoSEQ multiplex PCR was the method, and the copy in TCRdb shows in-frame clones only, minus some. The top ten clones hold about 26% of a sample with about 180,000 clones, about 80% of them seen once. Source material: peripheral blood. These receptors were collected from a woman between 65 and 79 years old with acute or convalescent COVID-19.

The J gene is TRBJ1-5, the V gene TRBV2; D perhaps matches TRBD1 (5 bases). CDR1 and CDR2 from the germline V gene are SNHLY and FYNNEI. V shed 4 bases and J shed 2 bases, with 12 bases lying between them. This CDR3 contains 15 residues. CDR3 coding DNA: TGTGCCAGCAGTGCCATAGGGGCCGGCAATCAGCCCCAGCATTTT. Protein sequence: CASSAIGAGNQPQHF.

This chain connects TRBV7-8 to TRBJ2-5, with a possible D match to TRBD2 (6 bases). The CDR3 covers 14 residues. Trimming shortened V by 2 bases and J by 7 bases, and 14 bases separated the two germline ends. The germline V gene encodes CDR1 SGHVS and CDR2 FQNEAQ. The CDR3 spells CASSLQLARGTQYF. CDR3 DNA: TGTGCCAGCAGCTTACAACTAGCACGGGGGACCCAGTACTTC. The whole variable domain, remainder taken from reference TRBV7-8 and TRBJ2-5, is GAGVSQSPRYKVAKRGQDVALRCDPISGHVSLFWYQQALGQGPEFLTYFQNEAQLDKSGLPSDRFFAERPEGSVSTLKIQRTQQEDSAVYLCASSLQLARGTQYFGPGTRLLVL.

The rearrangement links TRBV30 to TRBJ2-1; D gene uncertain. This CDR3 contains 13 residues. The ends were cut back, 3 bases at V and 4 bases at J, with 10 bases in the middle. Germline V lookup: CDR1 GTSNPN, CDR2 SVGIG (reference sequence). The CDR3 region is CAWRPLGYNEQFF. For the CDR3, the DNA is TGTGCCTGGAGACCCCTAGGATACAATGAGCAGTTCTTC.

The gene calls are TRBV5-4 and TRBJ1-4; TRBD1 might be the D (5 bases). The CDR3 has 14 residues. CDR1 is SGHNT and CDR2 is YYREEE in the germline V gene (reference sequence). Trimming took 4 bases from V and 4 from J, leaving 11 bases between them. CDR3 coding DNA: TGTGCCAGCAGCCAAGACAGCCTTAATGAAAAACTGTTTTTT. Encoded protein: CASSQDSLNEKLFF. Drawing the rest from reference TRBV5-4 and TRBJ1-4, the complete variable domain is ETGVTQSPTHLIKTRGQQVTLRCSSQSGHNTVSWYQQALGQGPQFIFQYYREEENGRGNFPPRFSGLQFPNYSSELNVNALELDDSALYLCASSQDSLNEKLFFGSGTQLSVL.

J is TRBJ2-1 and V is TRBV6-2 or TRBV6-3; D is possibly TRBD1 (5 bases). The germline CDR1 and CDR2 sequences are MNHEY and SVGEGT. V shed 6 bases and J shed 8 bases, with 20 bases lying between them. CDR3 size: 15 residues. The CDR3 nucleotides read TGTGCCAGCAGCTTCCCAGGGTCAAGTGAGGATGAGCAGTTCTTC. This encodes CASSFPGSSEDEQFF.

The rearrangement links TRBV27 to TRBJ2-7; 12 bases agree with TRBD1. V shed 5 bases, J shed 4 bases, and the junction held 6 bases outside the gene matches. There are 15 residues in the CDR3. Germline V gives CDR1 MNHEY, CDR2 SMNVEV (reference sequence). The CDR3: CASSKGTGGFYEQYF. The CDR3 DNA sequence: TGTGCCAGCAGTAAGGGGACAGGGGGCTTTTACGAGCAGTACTTC.

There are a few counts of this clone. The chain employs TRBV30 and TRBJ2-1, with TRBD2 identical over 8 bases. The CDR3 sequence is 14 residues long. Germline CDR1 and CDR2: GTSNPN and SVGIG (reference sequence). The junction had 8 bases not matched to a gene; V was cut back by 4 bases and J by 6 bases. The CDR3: CAWTAGLVTNEQFF. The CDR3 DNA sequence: TGTGCCTGGACCGCGGGACTAGTAACCAATGAGCAGTTCTTC.

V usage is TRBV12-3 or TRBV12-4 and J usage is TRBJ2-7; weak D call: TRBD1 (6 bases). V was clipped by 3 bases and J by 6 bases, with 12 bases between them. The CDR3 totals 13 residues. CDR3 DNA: TGTGCCAGCAGTTTTAGAGAAGGGGGCGAGCAGTACTTC. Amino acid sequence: CASSFREGGEQYF.

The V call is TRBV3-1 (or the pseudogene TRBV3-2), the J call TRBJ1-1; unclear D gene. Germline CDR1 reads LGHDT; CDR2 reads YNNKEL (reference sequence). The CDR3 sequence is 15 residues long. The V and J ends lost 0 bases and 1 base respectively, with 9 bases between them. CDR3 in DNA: TGTGCCAGCAGCCAAGATTTGTCCCGGAACACTGAAGCTTTCTTT. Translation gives CASSQDLSRNTEAFF.

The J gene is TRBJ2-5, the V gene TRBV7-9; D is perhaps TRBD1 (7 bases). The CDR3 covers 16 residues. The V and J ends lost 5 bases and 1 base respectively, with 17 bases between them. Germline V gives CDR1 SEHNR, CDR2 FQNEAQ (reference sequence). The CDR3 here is CASSPRGTASQETQYF. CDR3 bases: TGTGCCAGCAGCCCACGCGGGACAGCCAGCCAAGAGACCCAGTACTTC.

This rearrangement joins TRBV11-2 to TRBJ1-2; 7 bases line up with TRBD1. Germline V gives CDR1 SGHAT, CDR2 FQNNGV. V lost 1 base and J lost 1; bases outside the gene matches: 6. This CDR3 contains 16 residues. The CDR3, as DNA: TGTGCCAGCAGCTTAGGGACAGGCCGGTTTAACTATGGCTACACCTTC. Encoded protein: CASSLGTGRFNYGYTF.

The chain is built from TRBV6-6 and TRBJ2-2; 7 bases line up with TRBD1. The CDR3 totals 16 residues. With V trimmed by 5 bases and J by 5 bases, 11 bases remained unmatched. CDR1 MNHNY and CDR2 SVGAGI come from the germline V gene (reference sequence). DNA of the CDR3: TGTGCCAGCAGTCGACAGGGTATTAATCCGACCGGGGAGCTGTTTTTT. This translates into CASSRQGINPTGELFF.

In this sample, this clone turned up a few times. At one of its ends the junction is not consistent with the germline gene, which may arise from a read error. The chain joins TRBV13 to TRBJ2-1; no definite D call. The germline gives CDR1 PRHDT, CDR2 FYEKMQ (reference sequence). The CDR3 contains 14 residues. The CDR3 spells CASSVGEDYNEQFF. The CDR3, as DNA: TGTGCCAGCAGCGTAGGAGAGGACTACAATGAGCAGTTCTTC.

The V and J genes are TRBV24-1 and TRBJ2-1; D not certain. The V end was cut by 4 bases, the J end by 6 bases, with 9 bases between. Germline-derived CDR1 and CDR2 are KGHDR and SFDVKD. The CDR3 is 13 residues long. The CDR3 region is CATSDRLPNEQFF. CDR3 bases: TGTGCCACCAGTGACAGGCTCCCCAATGAGCAGTTCTTC.

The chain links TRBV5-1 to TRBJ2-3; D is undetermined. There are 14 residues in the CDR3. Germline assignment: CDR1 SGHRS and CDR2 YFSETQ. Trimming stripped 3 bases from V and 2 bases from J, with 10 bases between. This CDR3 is CASSSYRFTDTQYF. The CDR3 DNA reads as TGCGCCAGCAGCTCGTACAGATTCACAGATACGCAGTATTTT.

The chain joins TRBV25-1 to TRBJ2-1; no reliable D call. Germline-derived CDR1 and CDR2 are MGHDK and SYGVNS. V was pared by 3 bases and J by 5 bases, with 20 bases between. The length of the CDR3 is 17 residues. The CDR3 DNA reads TGTGCCAGCAGTGATAGCTCCCGGCGCACTACGGACAATGAGCAGTTCTTC. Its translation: CASSDSSRRTTDNEQFF. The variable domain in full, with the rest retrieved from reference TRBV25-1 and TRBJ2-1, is EADIYQTPRYLVIGTGKKITLECSQTMGHDKMYWYQQDPGMELHLIHYSYGVNSTEKGDLSSESTVSRIRTEHFPLTLESARPSHTSQYLCASSDSSRRTTDNEQFFGPGTRLTVL.

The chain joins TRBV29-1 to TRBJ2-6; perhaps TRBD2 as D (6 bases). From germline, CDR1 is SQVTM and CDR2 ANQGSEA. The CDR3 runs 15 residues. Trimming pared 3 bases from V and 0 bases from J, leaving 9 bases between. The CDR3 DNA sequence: TGCAGCGTTGAGGAGGGTCCCTCTGGGGCCAACGTCCTGACTTTC. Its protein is CSVEEGPSGANVLTF.

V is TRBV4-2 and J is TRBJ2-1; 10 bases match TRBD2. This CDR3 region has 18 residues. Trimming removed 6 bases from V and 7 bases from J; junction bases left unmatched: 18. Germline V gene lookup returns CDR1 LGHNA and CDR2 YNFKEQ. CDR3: CASSLLEAAGLATNEQFF. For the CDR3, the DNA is TGTGCCAGCAGTCTTTTGGAGGCGGCGGGACTAGCGACGAATGAGCAGTTCTTC.

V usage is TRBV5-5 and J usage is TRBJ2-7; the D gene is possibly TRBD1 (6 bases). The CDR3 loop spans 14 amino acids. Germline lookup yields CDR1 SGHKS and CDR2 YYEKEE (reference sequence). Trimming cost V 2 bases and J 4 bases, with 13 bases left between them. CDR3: CASSLQGVMYEQYF. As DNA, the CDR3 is TGTGCCAGCAGCTTACAGGGTGTTATGTACGAGCAGTACTTC.

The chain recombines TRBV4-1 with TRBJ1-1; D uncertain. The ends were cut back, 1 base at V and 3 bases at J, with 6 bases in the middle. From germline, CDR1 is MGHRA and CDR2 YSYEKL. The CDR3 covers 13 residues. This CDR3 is CASSQGRDTEAFF. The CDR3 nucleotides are TGCGCCAGCAGCCAAGGGAGGGACACTGAAGCTTTCTTT.

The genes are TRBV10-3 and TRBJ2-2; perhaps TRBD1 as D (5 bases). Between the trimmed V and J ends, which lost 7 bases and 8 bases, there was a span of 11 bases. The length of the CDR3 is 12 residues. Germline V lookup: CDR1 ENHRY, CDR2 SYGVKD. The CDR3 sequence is CAIKGVPGELFF. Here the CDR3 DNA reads TGTGCCATCAAAGGGGTTCCGGGGGAGCTGTTTTTT.

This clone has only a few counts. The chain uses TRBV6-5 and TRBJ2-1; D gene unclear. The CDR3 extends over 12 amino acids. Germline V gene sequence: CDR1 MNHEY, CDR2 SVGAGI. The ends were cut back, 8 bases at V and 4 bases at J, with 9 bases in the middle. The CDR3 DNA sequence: TGTGCCAGCGCCCAGGAATACAATGAGCAGTTCTTC. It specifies CASAQEYNEQFF.

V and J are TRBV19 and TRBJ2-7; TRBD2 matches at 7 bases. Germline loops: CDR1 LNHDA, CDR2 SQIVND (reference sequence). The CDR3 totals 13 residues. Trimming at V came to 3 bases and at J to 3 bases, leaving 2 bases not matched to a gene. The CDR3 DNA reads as TGTGCCAGTAGTATTGGGAGGGTCTACGAGCAGTACTTC. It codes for CASSIGRVYEQYF.